This T cell receptor (beta chain) was sequenced in a study of PD-1 blockade in classical Hodgkin lymphoma. Notes on the study in general: Later analyses included only patients treated at least 1 year post-ASCT.

Patients all relapsed after autologous stem cell transplantation, and there was variation in brentuximab vedotin exposure. As concerns this clone: Its antigen is undetermined.

Germline assignment: CDR1 KGHSH and CDR2 LQKENI. The CDR3 totals 15 residues. The trim removed 6 bases at V and 3 bases at J, leaving 10 bases unmatched. TCRdb keeps only in-frame clones here, not all; method: immunoSEQ multiplex PCR. The data hold tens of thousands of clones, with 80% to 90% observed a single time. The sequencing used peripheral blood mononuclear cells (PBMCs), collected at baseline. The chain uses TRBV18 and TRBJ2-7, with 8 bases that match TRBD2. This TCR was recovered from a human donor with classical Hodgkin lymphoma. CDR3 sequence (DNA): TGTGCCAGCTCTCCGAGCGGGGGCCTCCTCTACGAGCAGTACTTC. It yields the protein CASSPSGGLLYEQYF.